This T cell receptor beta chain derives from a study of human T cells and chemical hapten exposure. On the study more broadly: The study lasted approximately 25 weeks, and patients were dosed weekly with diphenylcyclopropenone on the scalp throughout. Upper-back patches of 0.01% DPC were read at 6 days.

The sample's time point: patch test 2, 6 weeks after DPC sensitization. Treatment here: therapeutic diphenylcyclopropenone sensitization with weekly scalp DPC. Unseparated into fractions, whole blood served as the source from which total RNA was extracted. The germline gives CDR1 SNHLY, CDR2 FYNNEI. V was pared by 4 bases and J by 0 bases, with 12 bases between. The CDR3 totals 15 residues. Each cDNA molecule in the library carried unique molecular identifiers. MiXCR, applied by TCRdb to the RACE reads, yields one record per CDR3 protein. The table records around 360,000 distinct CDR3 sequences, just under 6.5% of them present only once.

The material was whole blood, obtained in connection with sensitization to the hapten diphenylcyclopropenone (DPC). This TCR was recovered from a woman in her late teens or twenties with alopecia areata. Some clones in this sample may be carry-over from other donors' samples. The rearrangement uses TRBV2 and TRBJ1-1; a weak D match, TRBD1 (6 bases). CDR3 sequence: CASSGSRGVNTEAFF. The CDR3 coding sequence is TGTGCCAGCAGTGGGTCAAGGGGGGTGAACACTGAAGCTTTCTTT.